This T cell receptor beta chain originates from a study of immune evolution from preneoplasia to lung adenocarcinoma. Sequencing used immunoSEQ multiplex PCR; TCRdb keeps in-frame clones, though not all of them. The sample carries approximately 3,000 clones, about three quarters recorded once. Trimming took 5 bases from V and 2 from J, leaving 13 bases between them. CDR1 and CDR2 (germline): SGHTA, FQGTGA. This CDR3 contains 15 residues. The chain has TRBV7-3 and TRBJ2-1, with D unclear. The receptor was isolated from a person between 55 and 80 years old with lung adenocarcinoma. The sample consisted of FFPE minimally invasive lung adenocarcinoma tissue. The CDR3 sequence is CASSMVNGAYNEQFF. The CDR3 nucleotides are TGTGCCAGCAGCATGGTCAACGGAGCCTACAATGAGCAGTTCTTC.